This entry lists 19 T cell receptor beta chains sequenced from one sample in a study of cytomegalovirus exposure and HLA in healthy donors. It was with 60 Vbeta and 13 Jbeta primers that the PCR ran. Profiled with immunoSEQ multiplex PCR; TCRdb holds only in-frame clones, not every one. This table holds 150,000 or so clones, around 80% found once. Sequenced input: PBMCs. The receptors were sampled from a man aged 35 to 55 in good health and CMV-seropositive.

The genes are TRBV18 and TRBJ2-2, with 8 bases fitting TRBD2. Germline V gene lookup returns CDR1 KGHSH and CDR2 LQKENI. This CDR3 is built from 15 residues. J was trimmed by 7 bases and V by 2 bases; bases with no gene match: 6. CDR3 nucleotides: TGTGCCAGCTCACCAGAGGTAGCGGGGATCGGGGAGCTGTTTTTT. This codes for CASSPEVAGIGELFF.

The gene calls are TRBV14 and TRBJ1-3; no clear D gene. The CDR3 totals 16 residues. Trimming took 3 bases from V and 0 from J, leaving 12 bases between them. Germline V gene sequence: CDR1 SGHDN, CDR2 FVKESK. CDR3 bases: TGTGCCAGCAGCCACTTAAGCCCTCCCTCTGGAAACACCATATATTTT. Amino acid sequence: CASSHLSPPSGNTIYF.

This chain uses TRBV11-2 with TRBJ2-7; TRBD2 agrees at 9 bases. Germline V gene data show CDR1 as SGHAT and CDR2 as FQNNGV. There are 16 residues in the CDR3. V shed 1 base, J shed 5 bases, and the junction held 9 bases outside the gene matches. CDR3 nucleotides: TGTGCCAGCAGCTTAGGTGTGGGTAGCGGGAGCCACGAGCAGTACTTC. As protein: CASSLGVGSGSHEQYF.

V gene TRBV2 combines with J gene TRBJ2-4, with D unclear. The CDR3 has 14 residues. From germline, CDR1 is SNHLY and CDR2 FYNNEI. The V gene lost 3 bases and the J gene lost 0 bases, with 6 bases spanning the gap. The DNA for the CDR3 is TGTGCCAGCAGTGAGAGTTTAGCCAAAAACATTCAGTACTTC. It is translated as CASSESLAKNIQYF.

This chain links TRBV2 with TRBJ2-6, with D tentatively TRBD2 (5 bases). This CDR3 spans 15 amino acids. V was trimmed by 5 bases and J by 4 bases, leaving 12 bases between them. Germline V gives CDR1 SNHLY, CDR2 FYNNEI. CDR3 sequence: CASSPEGTGANVLTF. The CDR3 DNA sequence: TGTGCCAGCAGTCCAGAGGGAACCGGGGCCAACGTCCTGACTTTC.

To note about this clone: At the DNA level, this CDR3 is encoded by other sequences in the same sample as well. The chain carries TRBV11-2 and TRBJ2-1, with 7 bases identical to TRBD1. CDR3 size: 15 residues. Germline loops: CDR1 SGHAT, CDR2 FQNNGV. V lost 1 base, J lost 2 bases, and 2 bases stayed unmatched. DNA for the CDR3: TGTGCCAGCAGCTTAGGACAGGGAGCCTACAATGAGCAGTTCTTC. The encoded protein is CASSLGQGAYNEQFF.

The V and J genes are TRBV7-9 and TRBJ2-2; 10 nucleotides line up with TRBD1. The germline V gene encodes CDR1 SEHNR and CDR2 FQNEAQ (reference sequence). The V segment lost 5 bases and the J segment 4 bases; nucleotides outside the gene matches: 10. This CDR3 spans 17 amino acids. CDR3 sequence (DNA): TGTGCCAGCAGCCCCCGGGGACAGGGGTCGAGCACCGGGGAGCTGTTTTTT. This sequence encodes CASSPRGQGSSTGELFF. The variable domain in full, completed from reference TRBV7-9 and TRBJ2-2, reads DTGVSQNPRHKITKRGQNVTFRCDPISEHNRLYWYRQTLGQGPEFLTYFQNEAQLEKSRLLSDRFSAERPKGSFSTLEIQRTEQGDSAMYLCASSPRGQGSSTGELFFGEGSRLTVL.

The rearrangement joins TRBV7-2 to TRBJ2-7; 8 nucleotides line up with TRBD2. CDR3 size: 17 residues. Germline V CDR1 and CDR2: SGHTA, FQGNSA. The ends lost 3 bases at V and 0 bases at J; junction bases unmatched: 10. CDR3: CASSFGGAGEISYEQYF. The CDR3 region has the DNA TGTGCCAGCAGCTTTGGGGGAGCGGGGGAAATCTCCTACGAGCAGTACTTC.

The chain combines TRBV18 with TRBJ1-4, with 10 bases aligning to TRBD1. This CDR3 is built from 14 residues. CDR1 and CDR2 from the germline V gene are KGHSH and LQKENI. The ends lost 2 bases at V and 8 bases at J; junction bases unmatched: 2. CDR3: CASSPGTGVEKLFF. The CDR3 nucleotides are TGTGCCAGCTCACCAGGGACAGGGGTAGAAAAACTGTTTTTT.

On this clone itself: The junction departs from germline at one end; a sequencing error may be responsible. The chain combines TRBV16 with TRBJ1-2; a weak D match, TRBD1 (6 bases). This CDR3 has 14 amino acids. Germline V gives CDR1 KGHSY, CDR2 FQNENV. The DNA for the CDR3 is TGTGCCAGCGGCCGCGGACGGGGACACTATGGCTACGCCTTC. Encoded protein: CASGRGRGHYGYAF.

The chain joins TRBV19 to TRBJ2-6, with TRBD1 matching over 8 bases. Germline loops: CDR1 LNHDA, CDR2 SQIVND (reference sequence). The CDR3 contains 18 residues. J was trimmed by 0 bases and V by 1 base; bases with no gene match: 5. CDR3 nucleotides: TGTGCCAGTAGTATAGCAGGGGGCCGAATCTCTGGGGCCAACGTCCTGACTTTC. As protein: CASSIAGGRISGANVLTF.

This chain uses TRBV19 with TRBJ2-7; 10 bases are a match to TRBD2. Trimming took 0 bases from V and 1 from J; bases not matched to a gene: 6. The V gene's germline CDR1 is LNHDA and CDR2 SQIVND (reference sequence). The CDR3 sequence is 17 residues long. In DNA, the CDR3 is TGTGCCAGTAGTATAGAACACGGGACTAGCGTTTCCTACGAGCAGTACTTC. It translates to CASSIEHGTSVSYEQYF.

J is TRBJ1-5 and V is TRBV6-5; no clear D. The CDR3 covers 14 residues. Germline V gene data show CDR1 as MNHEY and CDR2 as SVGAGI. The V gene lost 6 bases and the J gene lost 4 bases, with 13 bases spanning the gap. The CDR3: CASRRNRWNQPQHF. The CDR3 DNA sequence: TGTGCCAGCAGGCGAAACAGATGGAATCAGCCCCAGCATTTT.

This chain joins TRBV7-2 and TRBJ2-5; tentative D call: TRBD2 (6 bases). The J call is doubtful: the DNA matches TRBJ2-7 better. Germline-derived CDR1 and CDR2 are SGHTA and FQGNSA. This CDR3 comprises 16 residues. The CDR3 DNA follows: TGTGCCAGCAGCCATGACCGGGACTTGGCCACCTACGAGCAGTACTTC. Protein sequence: CASSHDRDLATYEQYF.

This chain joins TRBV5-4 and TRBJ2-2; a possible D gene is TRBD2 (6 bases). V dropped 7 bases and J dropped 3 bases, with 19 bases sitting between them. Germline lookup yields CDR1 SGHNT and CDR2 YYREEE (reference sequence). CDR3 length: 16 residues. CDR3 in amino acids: CASGQEGRSYTGELFF. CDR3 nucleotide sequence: TGTGCCAGCGGCCAGGAGGGTCGAAGCTACACCGGGGAGCTGTTTTTT.

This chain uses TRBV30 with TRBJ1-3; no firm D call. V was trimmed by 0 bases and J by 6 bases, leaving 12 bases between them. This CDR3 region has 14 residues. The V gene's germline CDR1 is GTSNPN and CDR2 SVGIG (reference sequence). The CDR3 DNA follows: TGTGCCTGGAGTGTATCCGGGGAACTAAACACCATATATTTT. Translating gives CAWSVSGELNTIYF. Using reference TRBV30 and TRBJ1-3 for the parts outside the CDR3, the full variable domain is SQTIHQWPATLVQPVGSPLSLECTVEGTSNPNLYWYRQAAGRGLQLLFYSVGIGQISSEVPQNLSASRPQDRQFILSSKKLLLSDSGFYLCAWSVSGELNTIYFGEGSWLTVV.

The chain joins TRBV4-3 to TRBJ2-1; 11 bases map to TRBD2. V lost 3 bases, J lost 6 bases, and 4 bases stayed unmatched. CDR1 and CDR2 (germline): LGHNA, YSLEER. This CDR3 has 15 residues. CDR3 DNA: TGCGCCAGCAGCCATGCTCTAGCGGGAGGCAATGAGCAGTTCTTC. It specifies CASSHALAGGNEQFF.

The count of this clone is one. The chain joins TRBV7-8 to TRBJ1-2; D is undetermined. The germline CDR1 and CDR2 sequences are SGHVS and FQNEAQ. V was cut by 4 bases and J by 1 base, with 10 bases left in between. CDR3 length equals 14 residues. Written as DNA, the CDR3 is TGTGCCAGCAGCTCAACACACGTTAACTATGGCTACACCTTC. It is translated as CASSSTHVNYGYTF.

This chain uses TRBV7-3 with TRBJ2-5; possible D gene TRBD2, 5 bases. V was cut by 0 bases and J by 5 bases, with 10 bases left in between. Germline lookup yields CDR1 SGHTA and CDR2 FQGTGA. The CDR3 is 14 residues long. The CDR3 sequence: CASSLTGNGETQYF. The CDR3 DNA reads TGTGCCAGCAGCTTAACCGGGAACGGGGAGACCCAGTACTTC.